This is a list of T cell receptor beta chains from one sample in a study of T cell changes during pregnancy in multiple sclerosis. Using immunoSEQ multiplex PCR, the repertoire was profiled, and TCRdb retains in-frame clones only, with some absent. Of some 62,000 clones listed, approximately 90% are singletons. Source: peripheral blood, taken in the second trimester of pregnancy. All receptors come from a female donor in good health, enrolled as a control in a pregnancy study. The CDR3 runs from the conserved cysteine through the conserved F or W.

v_gene	j_gene	CDR3aa
TRBV7-9	TRBJ2-7	CASTHAGDRGPYEQYF
TRBV15	TRBJ2-2	CATLAGEAPNTGELFF
TRBV5-4	TRBJ2-3	CASRHLGDYTDTQYF
TRBV6-5	TRBJ1-5	CASSYSRGYGQPQHF
TRBV28	TRBJ1-1	CASSSPSPGLAEAFF
TRBV7-8	TRBJ2-1	CASARGGNEQFF
TRBV19	TRBJ1-5	CASSILQGRTYQPQHF
TRBV29-1	TRBJ1-2	CSVGDREHGYTF
TRBV27	TRBJ2-5	CASSRAGTGYRETQYF
TRBV10-3	TRBJ2-7	CAISDSTSGSYEQYF
TRBV6-5	TRBJ1-2	CASSLTGQGPNGYTF
TRBV6-5	TRBJ1-2	CASSYSTLANYGYTF
TRBV5-1	TRBJ2-7	CASSFGQGSDEQYF
TRBV7-8	TRBJ2-7	CASKKYWAGREIEQYF
TRBV7-9	TRBJ1-2	CASSPTLVSPYGYTF
TRBV19	TRBJ2-1	CASSVSGRTYNEQFF
TRBV9	TRBJ2-7	CASSVGRDRVYEQYF
TRBV13	TRBJ2-7	CASSSSERGPSYEQYF
TRBV11-3	TRBJ2-3	CASSLGLAGGTDTQYF
TRBV7-9	TRBJ2-7	CASSRRETAIISSYEQYF
TRBV5-6	TRBJ1-1	CASTETGGASEAFF
TRBV4-2	TRBJ2-3	CASSQDLRRGARGDTQYF
TRBV5-1	TRBJ1-1	CASSTWGGNTEAFF
TRBV11-3	TRBJ2-5	CASSSGVQETQYF
TRBV29-1	TRBJ1-2	CSAGGAGTSYGYTF
TRBV28	TRBJ2-7	CASSLSRYEQYF
TRBV6-4	TRBJ1-2	CASSVIEQGTYGYTF
TRBV5-8	TRBJ2-1	CASSSHRGGGSYNEQFF
TRBV5-1	TRBJ2-3	CASSPLTGRDTQYF
TRBV10-1	TRBJ1-1	CASSDGGNTEAFF
TRBV11-3	TRBJ2-7	CASSLGTEYEQYF
TRBV7-3	TRBJ2-2	CAIERPGHRTGELFF
TRBV29-1	TRBJ2-3	CSVEGGGSTDTQYF
TRBV28	TRBJ2-7	CASSLFGQPPHEQYF
TRBV29-1	TRBJ1-2	CSVDMGQGASRTF
TRBV5-1	TRBJ2-3	CASSAGTSGSIDTQYF
TRBV19	TRBJ1-1	CASIPKRGQGIGTEAFF
TRBV7-9	TRBJ2-7	CASSPTDRTAIHEQYF
TRBV5-6	TRBJ1-4	CASSFGGSEKLFF
TRBV13	TRBJ1-1	CASSLELWVPGDTEAFF
TRBV9	TRBJ2-1	CASSVVSGGGNEQFF
TRBV28	TRBJ2-7	CASSPWTSGSAYEQYF
TRBV11-2	TRBJ2-1	CASSTTERASGRDEQFF
TRBV9	TRBJ2-1	CASSGSSTSGIVSEQFF
TRBV28	TRBJ2-1	CASNQVDRVAYNEQFF
TRBV6-5	TRBJ2-3	CASNPRGGGTDTQYF
TRBV5-4	TRBJ2-5	CASSPGLAGEETQYF
TRBV7-2	TRBJ2-3	CASSLGLTSGTDTQYF
TRBV15	TRBJ2-1	CATSRHPLAASSYNEQFF
TRBV28	TRBJ2-7	CASSFVGGYEQYF
TRBV11-2	TRBJ1-2	CASSLGGQGSYGYTF
TRBV7-2	TRBJ2-5	CASSPLEAGKQTQYF
TRBV7-3	TRBJ2-1	CASSYRTSGTNEQFF
TRBV28	TRBJ2-5	CASSPLQGQETQYF
TRBV9	TRBJ2-3	CASSVSRTSVVPDTQYF
TRBV7-9	TRBJ2-4	CASSLTSGRRDGGKNIQYF
TRBV14	TRBJ1-4	CASSHDRVVEEKLFF
TRBV6-5	TRBJ2-2	CASSYGGASGELFF